A selection of T cell receptor beta chains follows, all from one sample in a study of PD-1 blockade in classical Hodgkin lymphoma. The data were produced by immunoSEQ multiplex PCR, yet TCRdb's version contains in-frame clones alone and is incomplete. The table has about 21,000 clones, 65% to 80% seen once. The sample was peripheral blood mononuclear cells (PBMCs), taken before the second cycle of nivolumab. These receptors all stem from a human donor with classical Hodgkin lymphoma. Each CDR3 is given with its conserved first and last residue. The order of the fields is clone size, J gene, D gene, V gene, CDR3 protein, CDR3 DNA. A D gene is named only where the DNA matches it firmly. The size entry is marked missing in some rows and otherwise reads once, few, many or a size class.

clone_size: .; j_call: TRBJ2-1; d_call: .; v_call: TRBV5-1; cdr3_aa: CASSFGGSSYNEQFF; cdr3_nt: TGCGCCAGCAGCTTTGGCGGAAGCTCCTACAATGAGCAGTTCTTC
clone_size: .; j_call: TRBJ2-1; d_call: TRBD2; v_call: TRBV18; cdr3_aa: CASSPRLAGGDEQFF; cdr3_nt: TGTGCCAGCTCACCCCGACTAGCGGGAGGGGATGAGCAGTTCTTC
clone_size: .; j_call: TRBJ2-3; d_call: .; v_call: TRBV7-9; cdr3_aa: CASGTDTQYF; cdr3_nt: TGTGCCTCGGGCACAGATACGCAGTATTTT
clone_size: few; j_call: TRBJ2-7; d_call: .; v_call: TRBV27; cdr3_aa: CASRVAYEQYF; cdr3_nt: TGTGCCAGCAGGGTTGCCTACGAGCAGTACTTC
clone_size: .; j_call: TRBJ2-1; d_call: .; v_call: TRBV5-8; cdr3_aa: CASSLGGGRSSYNEQFF; cdr3_nt: TGTGCCAGCAGCTTGGGAGGGGGACGAAGCTCCTACAATGAGCAGTTCTTC
clone_size: once; j_call: TRBJ1-1; d_call: .; v_call: TRBV23-1; cdr3_aa: CASSQQGKTEAFF; cdr3_nt: TGCGCCAGCAGTCAACAGGGGAAGACTGAAGCTTTCTTT
clone_size: .; j_call: TRBJ1-2; d_call: .; v_call: TRBV6-4; cdr3_aa: CASSPGGAGSAYGYTF; cdr3_nt: TGTGCCAGCAGTCCGGGTGGGGCAGGGTCGGCCTATGGCTACACCTTC
clone_size: .; j_call: TRBJ1-5; d_call: .; v_call: TRBV7-8; cdr3_aa: CASSTGFQPQHF; cdr3_nt: TGTGCCAGCAGCACAGGGTTTCAGCCCCAGCATTTT
clone_size: .; j_call: TRBJ2-2; d_call: .; v_call: TRBV2; cdr3_aa: CASSPRVTGELFF; cdr3_nt: TGTGCCAGCAGTCCGCGGGTCACCGGGGAGCTGTTTTTT
clone_size: .; j_call: TRBJ1-1; d_call: TRBD1; v_call: TRBV18; cdr3_aa: CASSPLTGVNTEAFF; cdr3_nt: TGTGCCAGCTCACCTTTAACAGGGGTGAACACTGAAGCTTTCTTT
clone_size: few; j_call: TRBJ2-3; d_call: .; v_call: TRBV9; cdr3_aa: CASSVAQGGWEVTDTQYF; cdr3_nt: TGTGCCAGCAGCGTAGCCCAGGGTGGGTGGGAGGTCACAGATACGCAGTATTTT
clone_size: few; j_call: TRBJ2-2; d_call: .; v_call: TRBV6-5; cdr3_aa: CASSYFSAGIGGELFF; cdr3_nt: TGTGCCAGCAGTTACTTTAGCGCAGGGATCGGCGGGGAGCTGTTTTTT
clone_size: .; j_call: TRBJ1-1; d_call: .; v_call: TRBV28; cdr3_aa: CASSSLGSFRAFF; cdr3_nt: TGTGCCAGCAGTTCCCTCGGATCCTTCCGGGCTTTCTTT
clone_size: .; j_call: TRBJ2-7; d_call: .; v_call: TRBV13; cdr3_aa: CASSWDRHEQYF; cdr3_nt: TGTGCCAGCAGCTGGGATCGCCACGAGCAGTACTTC
clone_size: once; j_call: TRBJ1-1; d_call: .; v_call: TRBV6-1; cdr3_aa: CASSEGTMNTEAFF; cdr3_nt: TGTGCCAGCAGTGAAGGAACCATGAACACTGAAGCTTTCTTT
clone_size: few; j_call: TRBJ2-1; d_call: TRBD1; v_call: TRBV19; cdr3_aa: CASDRGGNGKEQFF; cdr3_nt: TGTGCCAGTGACAGGGGGGGGAACGGGAAGGAGCAGTTCTTC
clone_size: .; j_call: TRBJ1-1; d_call: TRBD1; v_call: TRBV15; cdr3_aa: CATSGQGASEAFF; cdr3_nt: TGTGCCACCAGCGGACAGGGGGCCTCTGAAGCTTTCTTT
clone_size: .; j_call: TRBJ2-1; d_call: TRBD2; v_call: TRBV7-8; cdr3_aa: CASSLVGLAGGNEQFF; cdr3_nt: TGTGCCAGCAGCTTAGTCGGACTAGCGGGAGGGAATGAGCAGTTCTTC
clone_size: .; j_call: TRBJ2-1; d_call: .; v_call: TRBV7-9; cdr3_aa: CASSLEGQVRNEQFF; cdr3_nt: TGTGCCAGCAGCTTAGAAGGGCAGGTTAGAAATGAGCAGTTCTTC
clone_size: .; j_call: TRBJ1-3; d_call: .; v_call: TRBV14; cdr3_aa: CASSRGQYTIYF; cdr3_nt: TGTGCCAGCAGCCGAGGCCAATACACCATATATTTT
clone_size: few; j_call: TRBJ2-1; d_call: TRBD2; v_call: TRBV4-2; cdr3_aa: CASSPSTGTSGHNEQFF; cdr3_nt: TGTGCCAGCAGCCCCTCGACCGGGACTAGCGGACACAATGAGCAGTTCTTC
clone_size: once; j_call: TRBJ2-3; d_call: .; v_call: TRBV12-5; cdr3_aa: CASGLYSGTDTQYF; cdr3_nt: TGTGCTAGTGGTTTGTACAGCGGCACAGATACGCAGTATTTT
clone_size: .; j_call: TRBJ2-2; d_call: TRBD1; v_call: TRBV6-4; cdr3_aa: CASRADRVTGELFF; cdr3_nt: TGTGCCAGCAGGGCGGACAGGGTCACCGGGGAGCTGTTTTTT